One and the same sample provided the 31 T cell receptor beta chains below, sequenced in a study of regulatory T cells in long-lasting Graves disease. The sample's time point: persistent/refractory GD, antithyroid drugs over 5 years with positive TRAb. Construction of the TCR library relied on RNA isolated from PBMCs. Arm-PCR of CDR3 regions and iRepertoire HTBI primers were the basis on which TCR beta libraries were built. TCRdb called the multiplex PCR reads again in MiXCR, with one record for every CDR3 protein. The sample has some 470,000 distinct CDR3 sequences, about 22% seen once; the top ten hold 6.5% to 9%. The material was peripheral blood mononuclear cells (PBMCs), obtained when the disease was refractory, from a patient treated with antithyroid drugs. The receptors were gathered from a female donor with Graves disease.

At least ten counts were recorded for this clonotype. The V gene is TRBV29-1, the J gene TRBJ1-4, with D uncertain. Deletions cut 0 bases from V and 7 bases from J, with 9 bases between. Germline assignment: CDR1 SQVTM and CDR2 ANQGSEA. CDR3 length equals 13 residues. CDR3 DNA: TGCAGCGTTGAAGATCGAGGAGGTGAAAAACTGTTTTTT. Translating gives CSVEDRGGEKLFF.

This clonotype appeared many times. The rearrangement links TRBV5-6 to TRBJ1-2; TRBD1 might be the D (5 bases). The CDR3 covers 15 residues. The V and J ends lost 4 bases and 3 bases respectively, with 16 bases between them. From germline, CDR1 is SGHDT and CDR2 YYEEEE. CDR3 nucleotide sequence: TGTGCCAGCAGCCCTACAGGAGGGTGGGACTATGGCTACACCTTC. Protein product: CASSPTGGWDYGYTF.

This clonotype has only a few counts. The CDR3 reads CATSEPGPENTGELFF. The CDR3 DNA sequence: TGTGCCACCAGTGAACCCGGGCCAGAAAACACCGGGGAGCTGTTTTTT. This chain links TRBV24-1 with TRBJ2-2; D is ambiguous. The CDR3 extends over 16 amino acids. Trimming stripped 4 bases from V and 2 bases from J, with 13 bases between. Germline V gives CDR1 KGHDR, CDR2 SFDVKD.

This clonotype appeared a few times. The chain has TRBV4-2 and TRBJ2-7, with 8 nucleotides matching TRBD2. V trimming: 1 base; J trimming: 3 bases; junction bases outside the gene matches: 5. Germline V CDR1 and CDR2: LGHNA, YNFKEQ. The CDR3 totals 15 residues. The CDR3 loop reads CASSQGRLAGYEQYF. CDR3 in DNA: TGTGCCAGCAGCCAAGGGCGGCTAGCGGGCTACGAGCAGTACTTC.

This clonotype was detected ten times or more. The gene calls are TRBV7-3 and TRBJ1-1, with TRBD1 identical over 7 bases. Per germline, CDR1 SGHTA and CDR2 FQGTGA. The length of the CDR3 is 13 residues. V was clipped by 3 bases and J by 3 bases; unmatched bases: 1. CDR3 loop: CASSFDRDTEAFF. The CDR3 DNA reads TGTGCCAGCAGCTTCGACAGGGACACTGAAGCTTTCTTT.

This clonotype was picked up many times. The chain employs TRBV11-2 and TRBJ2-5; 13 positions match TRBD2. The CDR3 consists of 16 residues. V trimming: 5 bases; J trimming: 4 bases; junction bases outside the gene matches: 7. Germline V gene lookup returns CDR1 SGHAT and CDR2 FQNNGV. The CDR3 region is CASSQTSGGAGETQYF. The DNA of the CDR3 is TGTGCCAGCAGCCAAACTAGCGGGGGGGCCGGAGAGACCCAGTACTTC.

In its sample, this clonotype was seen many times. The chain has TRBV28 and TRBJ1-4, with D uncertain. CDR1 MDHEN and CDR2 SYDVKM come from the germline V gene. The CDR3 is 15 residues long. V lost 7 bases and J lost 0, with 12 bases in between. The DNA of the CDR3 is TGTGCCAGCAAGCCCCCAGGATCAACTAATGAAAAACTGTTTTTT. Its protein product is CASKPPGSTNEKLFF.

The chain joins TRBV7-2 to TRBJ2-5; D possibly corresponds to TRBD2 (6 bases). Germline V gene sequence: CDR1 SGHTA, CDR2 FQGNSA. This CDR3 contains 18 residues. Trimming left V 5 bases short and J 1 base short, with 23 bases between. CDR3 sequence: CASSPGRFSGEFQETQYF. The CDR3 coding sequence is TGTGCCAGCAGCCCGGGGCGGTTCTCGGGGGAGTTCCAAGAGACCCAGTACTTC. Supplemented by reference TRBV7-2 and TRBJ2-5, the full variable domain reads GAGVSQSPSNKVTEKGKDVELRCDPISGHTALYWYRQSLGQGLEFLIYFQGNSAPDKSGLPSDRFSAERTGGSVSTLTIQRTQQEDSAVYLCASSPGRFSGEFQETQYFGPGTRLLVL.

This clonotype was detected a few times. The CDR3 here is CAIAREANQPQHF. CDR3 DNA sequence: TGTGCCATTGCACGGGAGGCCAATCAGCCCCAGCATTTT. The V call is TRBV10-3, the J call TRBJ1-5, with D hard to call. The V gene's germline CDR1 is ENHRY and CDR2 SYGVKD. The CDR3 loop spans 13 amino acids. V lost 9 bases and J 3 bases, leaving 12 bases between the germline ends.

A few counts support this clonotype. This chain connects TRBV6-4 to TRBJ2-7; D is unclear. CDR3 length equals 17 residues. Germline V gene data show CDR1 as MRHNA and CDR2 as SNTAGT. V gave up 5 bases and J gave up 4 bases, with 24 bases separating them. The CDR3 reads CASSYTDPIRARYEQYF. CDR3 coding DNA: TGTGCCAGCAGTTACACAGACCCCATTAGGGCCAGGTACGAGCAGTACTTC.

This clonotype has only a few counts. The chain recombines TRBV30 with TRBJ2-7; D is possibly TRBD1 (6 bases). This CDR3 has 12 amino acids. V shed 2 bases and J shed 5 bases, with 10 bases lying between them. CDR1 is GTSNPN, CDR2 SVGIG, per germline (reference sequence). CDR3 amino acids: CAWSKDRHEQYF. The CDR3 coding sequence is TGTGCCTGGAGTAAGGACAGACACGAGCAGTACTTC. Variable domain in full (rest from reference TRBV30 and TRBJ2-7): SQTIHQWPATLVQPVGSPLSLECTVEGTSNPNLYWYRQAAGRGLQLLFYSVGIGQISSEVPQNLSASRPQDRQFILSSKKLLLSDSGFYLCAWSKDRHEQYFGPGTRLTVT.

This clonotype appeared a few times. Relative to the germline gene, one junction end is altered; a read error may explain this. The chain is built from TRBV7-3 and TRBJ2-2; 8 nucleotides match TRBD1. The V gene's germline CDR1 is SGHTA and CDR2 FQGTGA. There are 16 residues in the CDR3. This chain's CDR3 is CASSLNGQGSTGEPFF. CDR3 DNA sequence: TGTGCCAGCAGCTTAAACGGACAGGGATCCACCGGGGAGCCGTTTTTT.

The table lists this clonotype with many counts. The chain joins TRBV12-3 or TRBV12-4 to TRBJ1-5, with 9 nucleotides matching TRBD1. Unmatched junction bases numbered 10, after V lost 6 bases and J lost 7 bases. This CDR3 is 15 amino acids long. The CDR3 spells CASRSDRGPRQPQHF. The CDR3 DNA is TGTGCCAGCAGATCGGACAGGGGCCCCAGGCAGCCCCAGCATTTT.

The sample holds a few counts of this clonotype. The CDR3 is CASSLDRGGAYISNQPQHF. CDR3 in DNA: TGTGCCAGCAGCTTAGATCGAGGGGGCGCGTATATCAGCAATCAGCCCCAGCATTTT. The chain recombines TRBV7-9 with TRBJ1-5; 7 bases fit TRBD1. J gave up 1 base and V 1 base, and 13 bases lay outside the gene matches. The CDR3 is 19 amino acids. CDR1 and CDR2 (germline): SEHNR, FQNEAQ (reference sequence).

This clonotype was seen many times. The chain joins TRBV28 to TRBJ2-5; 7 bases are shared with TRBD1. With V trimmed by 5 bases and J by 1 base, 7 bases remained unmatched. CDR3 size: 15 residues. From germline, CDR1 is MDHEN and CDR2 SYDVKM. CDR3 nucleotide sequence: TGTGCCAGCAGTCTACTACAGGGGTCCCAAGAGACCCAGTACTTC. Protein sequence: CASSLLQGSQETQYF.

About this clonotype itself: This is likely a read error, given that the CDR3 carries no conserved phenylalanine or tryptophan at its end. J is TRBJ1-1 and V is TRBV7-3, with a possible D match to TRBD1 (5 bases). Trimming shortened V by 5 bases and J by 7 bases, and 14 bases separated the two germline ends. CDR1 and CDR2 from the germline V gene are SGHTA and FQGTGA. The CDR3 is 13 residues long. CDR3 sequence reads: CASSPDRESEAFS. DNA for the CDR3: TGTGCCAGCAGCCCCGACAGAGAAAGTGAAGCTTTCTCT.

This clonotype has more than one count but fewer than ten. The CDR3 sequence is CASSIDLAAGYEQYF. The CDR3 nucleotides are TGTGCCAGTAGTATAGATCTAGCGGCAGGATACGAGCAGTACTTC. This chain links TRBV19 with TRBJ2-7, with TRBD2 identical over 7 bases. The CDR3 spans 15 residues. Unmatched junction bases numbered 6, after V lost 0 bases and J lost 4 bases. Per the germline V gene, CDR1 is LNHDA and CDR2 is SQIVND (reference sequence).

The CDR3 spells CASIPMWRPTEAFF. The CDR3 nucleotides read TGTGCCAGTATCCCGATGTGGCGGCCCACTGAAGCTTTCTTT. The V and J genes are TRBV19 and TRBJ1-1; D gene uncertain. Germline V lookup: CDR1 LNHDA, CDR2 SQIVND (reference sequence). The CDR3 extends over 14 amino acids. V was pared by 7 bases and J by 4 bases, with 16 bases between.

The chain links TRBV7-9 to TRBJ1-1; D remains unclear. The CDR3 has 14 residues. The germline V and J ends were trimmed by 5 bases and 0 bases, with 10 bases remaining between them. Germline V CDR1 and CDR2: SEHNR, FQNEAQ (reference sequence). CDR3 bases: TGTGCCAGCAGCAACAGACTCTTGAACACTGAAGCTTTCTTT. Its protein is CASSNRLLNTEAFF.

V gene TRBV6-1 combines with J gene TRBJ1-2; unclear D gene. CDR1 is MNHNS and CDR2 is SASEGT in the germline V gene. The CDR3 spans 16 residues. V was trimmed by 5 bases and J by 2 bases, leaving 18 bases between them. The CDR3 reads CASSLRERTINYGYTF. CDR3 in DNA: TGTGCCAGCAGTCTTAGAGAGAGGACTATCAACTATGGCTACACCTTC.

For this clonotype: A much bigger clone sits one base away, suggesting this may be a read error. The DNA of the CDR3 is TGTGCCAGCAGTTCAAGGGCAGGGGGCGCCGGAAAACTGTTTTTT. Residues: CASSSRAGGAGKLFF. The chain couples TRBV12-3 or TRBV12-4 to TRBJ1-4; 8 bases fit TRBD1. V shed 4 bases and J 10 bases; nucleotides not matched to a gene: 11. The CDR3 covers 15 residues.

With respect to this clonotype: This sequence may be a read error, since a much larger clone differs from it by one base. This chain joins TRBV11-2 and TRBJ1-6; TRBD1 matches 7 bases. This CDR3 spans 14 amino acids. The V gene's germline CDR1 is SGHAT and CDR2 FQNNGV. The CDR3 DNA is TGTGCCGGCAGCCCCGGGACAGACTATTCACCCCTCCACTTT. Translated: CAGSPGTDYSPLHF.

This chain links TRBV5-1 with TRBJ2-7, with 7 bases matching TRBD1. The J segment lost 7 bases and the V segment lost 0 bases, leaving 4 bases of the junction unmatched. This CDR3 has 13 residues. CDR1 and CDR2 (germline): SGHRS, YFSETQ. The CDR3 nucleotides read TGCGCCAGCAGCTTGGAAGGGACAGTTGAGCAGTACTTC. This gives the protein CASSLEGTVEQYF. The variable domain in full, completed from reference TRBV5-1 and TRBJ2-7, reads KAGVTQTPRYLIKTRGQQVTLSCSPISGHRSVSWYQQTPGQGLQFLFEYFSETQRNKGNFPGRFSGRQFSNSRSEMNVSTLELGDSALYLCASSLEGTVEQYFGPGTRLTVT.

The chain couples TRBV19 to TRBJ1-2; D uncertain. From germline, CDR1 is LNHDA and CDR2 SQIVND (reference sequence). The CDR3 totals 16 residues. Trimming shortened V by 6 bases and J by 2 bases, and 19 bases separated the two germline ends. The CDR3 DNA follows: TGTGCCAGTAGCCGTACGGGGAAAGCTTTGAACTATGGCTACACCTTC. Translation gives CASSRTGKALNYGYTF. Based on the CDR3 plus reference TRBV19 and TRBJ1-2, the full variable domain is DGGITQSPKYLFRKEGQNVTLSCEQNLNHDAMYWYRQDPGQGLRLIYYSQIVNDFQKGDIAEGYSVSREKKESFPLTVTSAQKNPTAFYLCASSRTGKALNYGYTFGSGTRLTVV.

This sequence joins TRBV9 and TRBJ1-2, with 12 bases identical to TRBD1. From germline, CDR1 is SGDLS and CDR2 YYNGEE. There are 15 residues in the CDR3. The junction had 6 bases not matched to a gene; V was cut back by 3 bases and J by 6 bases. In DNA form, the CDR3 reads TGTGCCAGCAGCGATGGGGACAGGGGGCGAGATGGCTACACCTTC. Protein sequence: CASSDGDRGRDGYTF.

In this sample, this clonotype turned up many times. The V and J genes are TRBV30 and TRBJ1-1, with 7 bases that match TRBD1. The CDR3 contains 13 residues. V gave up 3 bases and J gave up 1 base; unmatched junction bases: 2. CDR1 GTSNPN and CDR2 SVGIG come from the germline V gene (reference sequence). CDR3 loop: CAWSPGGNTEAFF. In DNA, the CDR3 is TGTGCCTGGAGCCCAGGGGGGAACACTGAAGCTTTCTTT.

The chain links TRBV20-1 to TRBJ2-5; D is unresolved. V was shortened by 3 bases and J by 5 bases, with 10 bases between the two germline ends. This CDR3 region has 12 residues. Germline CDR1 DFQATT, CDR2 SNEGSKA (reference sequence). As DNA, the CDR3 is TGCAGTGCTAGTATGGGTAGGGAGACCCAGTACTTC. This gives the protein CSASMGRETQYF.

This clonotype was counted a few times. V usage is TRBV28 and J usage is TRBJ1-5; D is unresolved. CDR1 and CDR2 from the germline V gene are MDHEN and SYDVKM. The CDR3 covers 16 residues. Trimming removed 3 bases at V and 5 bases at J, with 17 bases between. CDR3 in DNA: TGTGCCAGCAGTTTTTCTGGGAGTCGAAGATATCAGCCCCAGCATTTT. Translated: CASSFSGSRRYQPQHF.

This clonotype was found many times. The genes are TRBV12-3 or TRBV12-4 and TRBJ1-5; D unresolved. The germline V and J ends were trimmed by 1 base and 14 bases, with 9 bases remaining between them. This CDR3 has 11 amino acids. The CDR3 loop is CASSLGAHKHF. CDR3 DNA: TGTGCCAGCAGTTTAGGTGCCCACAAGCATTTT.

The CDR3 region has the DNA TGTGCCACCTTAACGCAGGGGTCCTACAATGAGCAGTTCTTC. The encoded protein is CATLTQGSYNEQFF. The chain employs TRBV2 and TRBJ2-1; tentatively, D is TRBD1 (6 bases). The CDR3 runs to 14 residues. Trimming stripped 10 bases from V and 1 base from J, with 14 bases between. Germline V gene sequence: CDR1 SNHLY, CDR2 FYNNEI. Together with reference TRBV2 and TRBJ2-1, the CDR3 gives the full variable domain: EPEVTQTPSHQVTQMGQEVILRCVPISNHLYFYWYRQILGQKVEFLVSFYNNEISEKSEIFDDQFSVERPDGSNFTLKIRSTKLEDSAMYFCATLTQGSYNEQFFGPGTRLTVL.

This clonotype was detected many times. The V gene is TRBV6-1, the J gene TRBJ2-7, with a weak D call TRBD1 (6 bases). V was pared by 2 bases and J by 3 bases, with 14 bases between. The CDR3 consists of 15 residues. In germline, CDR1 is MNHNS, CDR2 SASEGT. This CDR3 is CASSEWLGAGYEQYF. In DNA form, the CDR3 reads TGTGCCAGCAGTGAATGGTTGGGGGCGGGCTACGAGCAGTACTTC.